These T cell receptor beta chains were read from a single sample in a study of beta chain features in type 1 diabetes. Clones were read by immunoSEQ multiplex PCR, and TCRdb kept only the in-frame ones, dropping some. The sample holds tens of thousands of clones, about 69% seen once. Sequenced input: Tregs from blood. These receptors came from a man aged 18 to 35 with type 1 diabetes. CDR3s include the opening cysteine and the closing phenylalanine or tryptophan.

v_call	j_call	cdr3_length	cdr3_aa
TRBV5-1	TRBJ1-1	15	CASRKGPRTHTEAFF
TRBV5-1	TRBJ2-3	15	CASSSNRVRTDTQYF
TRBV7-2	TRBJ1-5	16	CASSRGQGKSNQPQHF
TRBV5-1	TRBJ2-2	13	CASVGQTTGELFF
TRBV5-5	TRBJ2-1	15	CASSFLSGTSNEQFF
TRBV5-4	TRBJ2-3	16	CASSLGVSSGTDTQYF
TRBV5-1	TRBJ1-4	15	CASSLVGATNEKLFF
TRBV29-1	TRBJ2-5	13	CSAKVAGQETQYF
TRBV11-2	TRBJ1-1	14	CASKVGSVNTEAFF
TRBV18	TRBJ1-5	16	CASSSQSLEWDQPQHF
TRBV10-3	TRBJ2-7	15	CAIRSSTAGTYEQYF
TRBV7-9	TRBJ2-2	17	CASSFSFGQGNTGELFF
TRBV5-6	TRBJ2-7	13	CASSLGTLYEQYF
TRBV7-2	TRBJ2-7	15	CASSPSWTGGNEQYF
TRBV18	TRBJ1-5	17	CASSTQGGGLGNQPQHF
TRBV28	TRBJ2-7	14	CASGQLGFAYEQYF
TRBV14	TRBJ2-6	16	CASSQVSYSGANVLTF
TRBV5-8	TRBJ1-5	16	CASSLVGGAHDQPQHF
TRBV6-1	TRBJ1-1	13	CASRTKRGTEAFF
TRBV7-6	TRBJ1-2	12	CASRPQGGGYTF
TRBV29-1	TRBJ2-3	14	CSVKTGTGADTQYF
TRBV7-8	TRBJ2-5	14	CASSQSGLVETQYF
TRBV29-1	TRBJ2-2	14	CSVAGSRNTGELFF
TRBV29-1	TRBJ2-7	13	CSVKGQAIYEQYF
TRBV7-9	TRBJ1-2	13	CASSRPGNYGYTF
TRBV5-1	TRBJ2-7	14	CASSRPDRGDEQYF
TRBV2	TRBJ2-6	14	CASSILEWANVLTF
TRBV10-3	TRBJ2-7	15	CAIRGTGTGRTEQYF
TRBV5-1	TRBJ2-1	13	CASSSHIDNEQFF
TRBV14	TRBJ1-2	14	CASSQTHPVRGYTF
TRBV11-2	TRBJ2-5	13	CASSLGQQETQYF
TRBV10-2	TRBJ1-3	14	CASSLTGFGNTIYF
TRBV6-6	TRBJ2-2	10	CASRAGELFF
TRBV11-2	TRBJ2-6	17	CASRLQGGFSGANVLTF
TRBV18	TRBJ2-4	16	CASSPRTQLAKNIQYF
TRBV10-3	TRBJ1-2	14	CAISDGVANYGYTF
TRBV7-9	TRBJ2-5	16	CASRQSRLWGQETQYF
TRBV20-1	TRBJ1-2	11	CSARANYGYTF
TRBV5-1	TRBJ2-7	14	CASSPVTGPIEQYF
TRBV29-1	TRBJ1-1	11	CSARDRVSAFF